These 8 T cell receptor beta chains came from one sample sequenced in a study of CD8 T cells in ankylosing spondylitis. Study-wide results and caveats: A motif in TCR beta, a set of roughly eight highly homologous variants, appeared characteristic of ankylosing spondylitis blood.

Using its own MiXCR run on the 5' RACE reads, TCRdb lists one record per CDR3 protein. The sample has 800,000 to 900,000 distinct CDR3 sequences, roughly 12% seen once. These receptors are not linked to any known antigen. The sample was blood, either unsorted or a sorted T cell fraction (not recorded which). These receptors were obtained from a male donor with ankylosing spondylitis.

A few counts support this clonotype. CDR3 in DNA: TGTGCCATCAGTGTGGGCTATAATTCACCCCTCCACTTT. Translation: CAISVGYNSPLHF. The rearrangement joins TRBV10-3 to TRBJ1-6; D gene ambiguous. V lost 4 bases to trimming and J lost 3 bases, with 4 bases between them. Germline V CDR1 and CDR2: ENHRY, SYGVKD. The CDR3 contains 13 residues.

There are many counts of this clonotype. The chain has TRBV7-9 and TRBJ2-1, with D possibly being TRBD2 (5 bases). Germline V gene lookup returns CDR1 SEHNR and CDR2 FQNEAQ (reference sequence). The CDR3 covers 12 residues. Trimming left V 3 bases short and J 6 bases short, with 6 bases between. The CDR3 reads CASSFTSNEQFF. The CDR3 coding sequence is TGTGCCAGCAGCTTTACTAGCAATGAGCAGTTCTTC.

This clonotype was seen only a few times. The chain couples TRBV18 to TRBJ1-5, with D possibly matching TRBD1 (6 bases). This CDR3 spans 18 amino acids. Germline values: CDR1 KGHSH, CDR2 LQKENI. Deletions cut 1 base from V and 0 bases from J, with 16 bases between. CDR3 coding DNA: TGTGCCAGCTCACCACAGAAACCGGGACACCTTAGCAATCAGCCCCAGCATTTT. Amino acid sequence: CASSPQKPGHLSNQPQHF.

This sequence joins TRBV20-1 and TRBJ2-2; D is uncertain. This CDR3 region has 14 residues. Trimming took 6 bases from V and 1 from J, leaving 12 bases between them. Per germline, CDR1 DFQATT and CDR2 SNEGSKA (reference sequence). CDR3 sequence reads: CSARQKLNTGELFF. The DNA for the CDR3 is TGCAGTGCAAGGCAGAAATTGAACACCGGGGAGCTGTTTTTT.

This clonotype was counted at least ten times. The CDR3 loop is CSARPGAPGNTIYF. DNA of the CDR3: TGCAGTGCTAGGCCAGGGGCGCCGGGAAACACCATATATTTT. J is TRBJ1-3 and V is TRBV20-1; D possibly corresponds to TRBD1 (6 bases). Germline V gene sequence: CDR1 DFQATT, CDR2 SNEGSKA (reference sequence). The V end was cut by 3 bases, the J end by 4 bases, with 13 bases between. CDR3 length: 14 residues.

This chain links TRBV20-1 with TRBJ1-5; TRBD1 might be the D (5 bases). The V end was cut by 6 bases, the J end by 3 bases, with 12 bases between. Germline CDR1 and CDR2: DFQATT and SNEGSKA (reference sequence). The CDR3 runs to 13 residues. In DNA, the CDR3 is TGCAGTGCAGTTGGGACCCTCAATCAGCCCCAGCATTTT. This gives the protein CSAVGTLNQPQHF.

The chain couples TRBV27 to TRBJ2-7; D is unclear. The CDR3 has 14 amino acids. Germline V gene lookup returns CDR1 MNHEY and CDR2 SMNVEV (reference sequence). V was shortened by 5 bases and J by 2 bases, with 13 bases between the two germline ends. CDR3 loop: CASSLQDGTYEQYF. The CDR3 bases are TGTGCCAGCAGTCTCCAGGACGGTACCTACGAGCAGTACTTC.

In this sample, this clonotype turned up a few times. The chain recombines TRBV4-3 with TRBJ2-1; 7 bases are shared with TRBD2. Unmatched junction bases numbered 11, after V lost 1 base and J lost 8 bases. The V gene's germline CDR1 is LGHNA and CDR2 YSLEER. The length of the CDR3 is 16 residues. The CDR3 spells CASSQVGPVGGYEQFF. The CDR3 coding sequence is TGCGCCAGCAGCCAAGTAGGACCGGTGGGGGGGTATGAGCAGTTCTTC.